These 11 T cell receptor beta chains were all obtained from the same sample, sequenced in a study of early T cells in non-severe SARS-CoV-2 infection. A single record per CDR3 protein comes from TCRdb applying MiXCR to the 5' RACE reads. The table includes approximately 70,000 distinct CDR3 sequences, over 9% detected once. This specimen consisted of whole blood, obtained at baseline. These receptors were obtained from an adult who was a healthcare worker with PCR-confirmed SARS-CoV-2 infection or an uninfected control (not recorded which).

The CDR3 spells CATSDTTEQTGELFF. The DNA for the CDR3 is TGTGCCACCAGTGATACGACAGAGCAAACCGGGGAGCTGTTTTTT. V gene TRBV24-1 combines with J gene TRBJ2-2; D possibly corresponds to TRBD1 (5 bases). This CDR3 has 15 residues. Deletions cut 3 bases from V and 5 bases from J, with 12 bases between. The germline gives CDR1 KGHDR, CDR2 SFDVKD.

In this sample, this clonotype turned up many times. The CDR3 nucleotides read TGCAGTGCTAGAAGGCTTGGTACAGACACAGATACGCAGTATTTT. Encoded protein: CSARRLGTDTDTQYF. The V gene is TRBV20-1, the J gene TRBJ2-3; D is uncertain. CDR3 size: 15 residues. Trimming shortened V by 2 bases and J by 2 bases, and 14 bases separated the two germline ends. Germline V gene data show CDR1 as DFQATT and CDR2 as SNEGSKA (reference sequence).

This clonotype was seen ten or more times. The rearrangement uses TRBV6-2 or TRBV6-3 and TRBJ2-1; 9 bases map to TRBD1. Germline-derived CDR1 and CDR2 are MNHEY and SVGEGT. V was clipped by 6 bases and J by 2 bases; unmatched bases: 17. The CDR3 contains 19 residues. The CDR3: CASSNTPGTGNSPYNEQFF. The CDR3, as DNA: TGTGCCAGCAGCAACACGCCCGGGACAGGGAATTCCCCCTACAATGAGCAGTTCTTC.

This clonotype was counted between two and nine times. The V and J genes are TRBV7-9 and TRBJ2-7, with D unclear. CDR3 length equals 14 residues. Germline V gives CDR1 SEHNR, CDR2 FQNEAQ (reference sequence). Trimming shortened V by 6 bases and J by 2 bases, and 14 bases separated the two germline ends. The CDR3 region has the DNA TGTGCCAGCAGACCTACTGGACGGACCTACGAGCAGTACTTC. Translating gives CASRPTGRTYEQYF. Full variable domain (rest looked up from reference TRBV7-9 and TRBJ2-7): DTGVSQNPRHKITKRGQNVTFRCDPISEHNRLYWYRQTLGQGPEFLTYFQNEAQLEKSRLLSDRFSAERPKGSFSTLEIQRTEQGDSAMYLCASRPTGRTYEQYFGPGTRLTVT.

The chain employs TRBV25-1 and TRBJ2-5; D is unclear. V was trimmed by 1 base and J by 4 bases, leaving 10 bases between them. CDR1 and CDR2 (germline): MGHDK, SYGVNS. The CDR3 runs 14 residues. CDR3 protein: CASSEFGQTETQYF. The CDR3, as DNA: TGTGCCAGCAGTGAATTCGGCCAAACAGAGACCCAGTACTTC.

This clonotype was counted only a few times. The junction differs from germline at one of its ends, possibly a read error. The chain couples TRBV11-3 to TRBJ1-6, with D uncertain. CDR3 length: 18 residues. CDR1 and CDR2 from the germline V gene are SGHNT and YENEEA. The CDR3 coding sequence is TGTGCCAGCAGATTAGACGTTGGGAAAAGCTCCTATAATTCACCCCTCCACTTT. This codes for CASRLDVGKSSYNSPLHF.

This clonotype has a handful of counts. The rearrangement uses TRBV12-3 or TRBV12-4 and TRBJ2-7; TRBD2 matches at 7 bases. The junction had 4 bases not matched to a gene; V was cut back by 0 bases and J by 2 bases. The CDR3 spans 15 residues. The CDR3 nucleotides read TGTGCCAGCAGTTTAGCCGGGAGGCGCCCCTACGAGCAGTACTTC. It translates to CASSLAGRRPYEQYF.

This clonotype has a handful of counts. V is TRBV6-2 or TRBV6-3 and J is TRBJ2-1; TRBD1 matches at 11 bases. The CDR3 is 15 amino acids. CDR1 is MNHEY and CDR2 is SVGEGT in the germline V gene. With V trimmed by 4 bases and J by 8 bases, 7 bases remained unmatched. The CDR3 reads CASSSTGQGADEQFF. CDR3 DNA: TGTGCCAGCAGTTCTACTGGACAGGGGGCAGATGAGCAGTTCTTC.

This clonotype was seen a handful of times. The chain carries TRBV6-7 and TRBJ1-1; D is possibly TRBD1 (5 bases). TRBV6-7 is an ORF; its function is uncertain. This CDR3 has 14 amino acids. The V and J ends lost 6 bases and 5 bases respectively, with 16 bases between them. For the CDR3, the DNA is TGTGCCAGCAGGATAATCCAGGGAAAGACTGAAGCTTTCTTT. It specifies CASRIIQGKTEAFF.

This clonotype was seen repeatedly, ten times or more. The chain has TRBV20-1 and TRBJ2-7; D is possibly TRBD1 or TRBD2 (6 bases each). Germline CDR1 is DFQATT and CDR2 is SNEGSKA (reference sequence). Between the trimmed V and J ends, which lost 1 base and 2 bases, there was a span of 9 bases. The CDR3 runs 13 residues. The CDR3 loop reads CSARGGAAYEQYF. CDR3 DNA: TGCAGTGCTAGAGGGGGGGCGGCCTACGAGCAGTACTTC.

The V and J genes are TRBV7-9 and TRBJ2-5, with 7 bases aligning to TRBD1. Germline V gene sequence: CDR1 SEHNR, CDR2 FQNEAQ (reference sequence). The CDR3 runs to 14 residues. The junction had 7 bases not matched to a gene; V was cut back by 4 bases and J by 5 bases. The CDR3 bases are TGTGCCAGCAGCTGGACAGGTGCTCAGGAGACCCAGTACTTC. Residues: CASSWTGAQETQYF.